The rows below give T cell receptor beta chains drawn from one sample of a study of T cell repertoires in cytomegalovirus infection. TCRdb ran MiXCR on the reads and lists one entry per CDR3 protein. Of about 68,000 distinct CDR3 sequences listed, about 22% are singletons. These receptors' antigens are unknown. The sample consisted of PBMCs, sequenced either directly or after in vitro stimulation (not recorded which). The receptor set was obtained from a human donor in good health (CMV status not recorded). Some clones in this sample may be carry-over from other donors' samples. Each CDR3 is given with its conserved first and last residue. The D gene is left open where the match is weak. Size tells how often a clone was seen (once, few, many) or the class of an expanded clone, and some rows leave it out.

V gene: TRBV11-3
D gene: .
clone size: .
J gene: TRBJ1-1
CDR3 protein: CASSLRGDRRTEAFF
CDR3 DNA: TGTGCCAGCAGCTTAAGGGGTGACCGCCGTACTGAAGCTTTCTTT

V gene: TRBV7-9
D gene: .
clone size: few
J gene: TRBJ1-1
CDR3 protein: CASSSAARNTEAFF
CDR3 DNA: TGTGCCAGCAGCTCGGCGGCCAGAAACACTGAAGCTTTCTTT

V gene: TRBV27
D gene: .
clone size: few
J gene: TRBJ2-1
CDR3 protein: CASSPSPGLPYNEQFF
CDR3 DNA: TGTGCCAGCAGTCCTAGCCCGGGACTCCCCTACAATGAGCAGTTCTTC

V gene: TRBV29-1
D gene: .
clone size: .
J gene: TRBJ1-2
CDR3 protein: CSDRLGGYGYTF
CDR3 DNA: TGCAGCGACAGGCTTGGTGGGTATGGCTACACCTTC

V gene: TRBV7-6
D gene: .
clone size: few
J gene: TRBJ2-5
CDR3 protein: CASPPPGAQETQYF
CDR3 DNA: TGTGCCAGCCCACCTCCTGGGGCCCAAGAGACCCAGTACTTC

V gene: TRBV10-2
D gene: TRBD1
clone size: .
J gene: TRBJ1-2
CDR3 protein: CASSDPGQGNYGYTF
CDR3 DNA: TGCGCCAGCAGTGACCCGGGACAGGGAAACTATGGCTACACCTTC

V gene: TRBV5-1
D gene: TRBD1
clone size: few
J gene: TRBJ1-1
CDR3 protein: CASSRRTTGGLEEAFF
CDR3 DNA: TGCGCCAGCAGCCGAAGGACTACAGGGGGCCTAGAAGAAGCTTTCTTT

V gene: TRBV7-2
D gene: .
clone size: few
J gene: TRBJ2-1
CDR3 protein: CASSPAGGFQFF
CDR3 DNA: TGTGCCAGCAGCCCTGCTGGGGGTTTCCAGTTCTTC

V gene: TRBV12-5
D gene: TRBD2
clone size: many
J gene: TRBJ2-1
CDR3 protein: CASGLVLVAGVNEQFF
CDR3 DNA: TGTGCTAGTGGTTTGGTACTGGTAGCGGGGGTGAATGAGCAGTTCTTC

V gene: TRBV6-5
D gene: TRBD1
clone size: .
J gene: TRBJ2-2
CDR3 protein: CASSPGTGRTGELFF
CDR3 DNA: TGTGCCAGCAGTCCCGGGACAGGACGAACCGGGGAGCTGTTTTTT

V gene: TRBV19
D gene: .
clone size: .
J gene: TRBJ1-3
CDR3 protein: CASSLGTASSGNTIYF
CDR3 DNA: TGTGCCAGTAGTCTCGGGACCGCCAGCTCTGGAAACACCATATATTTT

V gene: TRBV11-2
D gene: .
clone size: few
J gene: TRBJ2-2
CDR3 protein: CASSLEGALNTGELFF
CDR3 DNA: TGTGCCAGCAGCTTAGAGGGGGCATTAAACACCGGGGAGCTGTTTTTT

V gene: TRBV27
D gene: .
clone size: .
J gene: TRBJ2-5
CDR3 protein: CASSGAPRYQETQYF
CDR3 DNA: TGTGCCAGCAGTGGGGCCCCCCGTTACCAAGAGACCCAGTACTTC

V gene: TRBV7-9
D gene: TRBD2
clone size: .
J gene: TRBJ2-1
CDR3 protein: CASSSTSGEFF
CDR3 DNA: TGTGCCAGCAGTTCAACTAGCGGGGAGTTCTTC

V gene: TRBV28
D gene: .
clone size: many
J gene: TRBJ2-3
CDR3 protein: CASHSVGYTDTQYF
CDR3 DNA: TGTGCCAGCCATAGCGTGGGATACACAGATACGCAGTATTTT

V gene: TRBV7-2
D gene: .
clone size: .
J gene: TRBJ2-3
CDR3 protein: CASSLGRATDTKYF
CDR3 DNA: TGTGCCAGCAGCTTAGGGAGGGCGACAGATACGAAGTATTTT

V gene: TRBV12-3/TRBV12-4
D gene: TRBD2
clone size: once
J gene: TRBJ2-1
CDR3 protein: CASSFSGSGDEQFF
CDR3 DNA: TGTGCCAGCAGTTTTAGCGGGAGTGGTGATGAGCAGTTCTTC

V gene: TRBV24-1
D gene: .
clone size: .
J gene: TRBJ1-5
CDR3 protein: CATSKGAGALYSNQPQHF
CDR3 DNA: TGTGCCACCAGTAAAGGTGCAGGAGCCCTTTATAGCAATCAGCCCCAGCATTTT

V gene: TRBV10-3
D gene: TRBD2
clone size: few
J gene: TRBJ2-1
CDR3 protein: CAIRGLAGGEQFF
CDR3 DNA: TGTGCCATCAGGGGACTAGCGGGAGGTGAGCAGTTCTTC

V gene: TRBV12-3/TRBV12-4
D gene: .
clone size: .
J gene: TRBJ1-1
CDR3 protein: CASTKLIDTEAFF
CDR3 DNA: TGTGCCAGCACTAAGTTAATCGACACTGAAGCTTTCTTT

V gene: TRBV10-3
D gene: .
clone size: few
J gene: TRBJ2-2
CDR3 protein: CASGLLNTGELFF
CDR3 DNA: TGTGCCAGCGGACTATTGAACACCGGGGAGCTGTTTTTT

V gene: TRBV2
D gene: TRBD2
clone size: .
J gene: TRBJ2-5
CDR3 protein: CASSERLATETQYF
CDR3 DNA: TGTGCCAGCAGTGAGAGACTAGCGACGGAGACCCAGTACTTC

V gene: TRBV25-1
D gene: TRBD1
clone size: .
J gene: TRBJ2-2
CDR3 protein: CASSGQGAGELFF
CDR3 DNA: TGTGCCAGCAGTGGACAGGGGGCCGGGGAGCTGTTTTTT

V gene: TRBV28
D gene: .
clone size: once
J gene: TRBJ2-3
CDR3 protein: CASSLSGRVADTQYF
CDR3 DNA: TGTGCCAGCAGTTTGAGCGGCAGGGTCGCAGATACGCAGTATTTT

V gene: TRBV7-6
D gene: .
clone size: many
J gene: TRBJ1-1
CDR3 protein: CASSFKGNTEAFF
CDR3 DNA: TGTGCCAGCAGCTTTAAAGGGAACACTGAAGCTTTCTTT

V gene: TRBV13
D gene: .
clone size: few
J gene: TRBJ2-7
CDR3 protein: CASSLAWSETYEQYF
CDR3 DNA: TGTGCCAGCAGCTTAGCTTGGTCGGAGACATACGAGCAGTACTTC

V gene: TRBV29-1
D gene: .
clone size: .
J gene: TRBJ1-2
CDR3 protein: CSVQASNYGYTF
CDR3 DNA: TGCAGCGTACAGGCTTCTAACTATGGCTACACCTTC

V gene: TRBV19
D gene: .
clone size: few
J gene: TRBJ2-1
CDR3 protein: CASNSLTGLENEQFF
CDR3 DNA: TGTGCCAGTAACTCACTTACAGGGCTTGAGAATGAGCAGTTCTTC

V gene: TRBV4-3
D gene: TRBD2
clone size: .
J gene: TRBJ2-7
CDR3 protein: CASSLGTSGRASEQYF
CDR3 DNA: TGCGCCAGCAGCCTCGGGACTAGCGGGAGGGCCAGCGAGCAGTACTTC

V gene: TRBV15
D gene: .
clone size: once
J gene: TRBJ2-4
CDR3 protein: CATSRGIGSRGYNIQYF
CDR3 DNA: TGTGCCACCAGCAGAGGGATTGGTAGCAGGGGATATAACATTCAGTACTTC

V gene: TRBV6-1
D gene: .
clone size: many
J gene: TRBJ1-1
CDR3 protein: CASSGVPRGEAFF
CDR3 DNA: TGTGCCAGCAGTGGTGTACCCAGGGGTGAAGCTTTCTTT

V gene: TRBV7-2
D gene: TRBD1
clone size: many
J gene: TRBJ2-1
CDR3 protein: CASRPEGTGAYNEQFF
CDR3 DNA: TGTGCCAGCAGACCTGAGGGGACAGGGGCCTACAATGAGCAGTTCTTC

V gene: TRBV15
D gene: TRBD2
clone size: .
J gene: TRBJ2-3
CDR3 protein: CATSRDPAGGNTDTQYF
CDR3 DNA: TGTGCCACCAGCAGAGATCCGGCGGGGGGGAACACAGATACGCAGTATTTT

V gene: TRBV7-2
D gene: .
clone size: many
J gene: TRBJ2-7
CDR3 protein: CASSPDSFNYEQYF
CDR3 DNA: TGTGCCAGCAGTCCGGACAGTTTTAACTACGAGCAGTACTTC

V gene: TRBV5-4
D gene: .
clone size: .
J gene: TRBJ1-2
CDR3 protein: CASSPTIDYYGYTF
CDR3 DNA: TGTGCCAGCAGCCCCACGATCGATTACTATGGCTACACCTTC

V gene: TRBV7-8
D gene: TRBD1
clone size: few
J gene: TRBJ1-2
CDR3 protein: CASSLGDRPYGYTF
CDR3 DNA: TGTGCCAGCAGCTTAGGGGACAGACCCTATGGCTACACCTTC

V gene: TRBV27
D gene: TRBD1
clone size: .
J gene: TRBJ1-1
CDR3 protein: CASSLRQGGGTEAFF
CDR3 DNA: TGTGCCAGCAGTTTACGACAGGGGGGAGGCACTGAAGCTTTCTTT

V gene: TRBV5-1
D gene: .
clone size: .
J gene: TRBJ1-1
CDR3 protein: CASSLDHTEAFF
CDR3 DNA: TGCGCCAGCAGCTTGGACCACACTGAAGCTTTCTTT

V gene: TRBV28
D gene: .
clone size: many
J gene: TRBJ1-1
CDR3 protein: CASSPPGRASTEAFF
CDR3 DNA: TGTGCCAGCAGTCCTCCTGGTAGGGCTAGCACTGAAGCTTTCTTT

V gene: TRBV7-9
D gene: TRBD2
clone size: many
J gene: TRBJ2-5
CDR3 protein: CASSQGLAGDSQETQYF
CDR3 DNA: TGTGCCAGCAGCCAAGGTCTAGCGGGAGACAGCCAAGAGACCCAGTACTTC

V gene: TRBV7-2
D gene: .
clone size: many
J gene: TRBJ1-5
CDR3 protein: CASSLDVYSNQPQHF
CDR3 DNA: TGTGCCAGCAGCTTAGACGTTTATAGCAATCAGCCCCAGCATTTT

V gene: TRBV6-1
D gene: .
clone size: .
J gene: TRBJ1-1
CDR3 protein: CASRGADLNTEAFF
CDR3 DNA: TGTGCCAGCAGGGGAGCAGATCTGAACACTGAAGCTTTCTTT

V gene: TRBV4-3
D gene: .
clone size: few
J gene: TRBJ2-7
CDR3 protein: CASSQEGWGEQYF
CDR3 DNA: TGCGCCAGCAGCCAAGAAGGCTGGGGCGAGCAGTACTTC

V gene: TRBV7-2
D gene: TRBD1
clone size: many
J gene: TRBJ1-2
CDR3 protein: CASSRDRGGGYTF
CDR3 DNA: TGTGCCAGCAGCCGGGACAGGGGGGGCGGCTACACCTTC

V gene: TRBV9
D gene: TRBD2
clone size: .
J gene: TRBJ2-1
CDR3 protein: CASSGGASGSVSEQFF
CDR3 DNA: TGTGCCAGCAGCGGAGGGGCTAGCGGGAGTGTATCCGAGCAGTTCTTC

V gene: TRBV11-2
D gene: TRBD2
clone size: .
J gene: TRBJ2-6
CDR3 protein: CASSSLAGAGANVLTF
CDR3 DNA: TGTGCCAGCAGCTCACTAGCGGGAGCTGGGGCCAACGTCCTGACTTTC

V gene: TRBV28
D gene: .
clone size: .
J gene: TRBJ1-1
CDR3 protein: CASRYLPNTEAFF
CDR3 DNA: TGTGCCAGCAGGTACTTACCGAACACTGAAGCTTTCTTT

V gene: TRBV12-3/TRBV12-4
D gene: .
clone size: .
J gene: TRBJ1-2
CDR3 protein: CASSFSTLYGYTF
CDR3 DNA: TGTGCCAGCAGTTTTAGTACGCTCTATGGCTACACCTTC

V gene: TRBV6-1
D gene: TRBD1
clone size: .
J gene: TRBJ1-1
CDR3 protein: CATKGQGNTEAFF
CDR3 DNA: TGTGCCACCAAGGGACAGGGGAACACTGAAGCTTTCTTT

V gene: TRBV20-1
D gene: .
clone size: .
J gene: TRBJ2-3
CDR3 protein: CSAMTPTDTQYF
CDR3 DNA: TGCAGTGCTATGACTCCCACAGATACGCAGTATTTT

V gene: TRBV28
D gene: TRBD2
clone size: .
J gene: TRBJ2-1
CDR3 protein: CASSTRRAGNYNEQFF
CDR3 DNA: TGTGCCAGCAGTACTAGGAGAGCGGGAAACTACAATGAGCAGTTCTTC

V gene: TRBV30
D gene: .
clone size: .
J gene: TRBJ2-3
CDR3 protein: CAWSFRGQLSTDTQYF
CDR3 DNA: TGTGCCTGGAGTTTCCGGGGACAACTCTCCACAGATACGCAGTATTTT